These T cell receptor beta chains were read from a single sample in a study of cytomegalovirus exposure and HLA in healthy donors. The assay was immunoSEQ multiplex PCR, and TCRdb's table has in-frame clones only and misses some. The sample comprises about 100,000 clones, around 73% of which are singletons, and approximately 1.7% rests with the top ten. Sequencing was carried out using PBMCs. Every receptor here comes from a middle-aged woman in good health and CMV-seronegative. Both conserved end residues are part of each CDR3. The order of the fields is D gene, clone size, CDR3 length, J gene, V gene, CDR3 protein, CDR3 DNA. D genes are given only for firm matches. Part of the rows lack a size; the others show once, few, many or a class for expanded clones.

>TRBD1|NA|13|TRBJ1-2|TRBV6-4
CASTHNRGCGYTF
TGTGCCAGCACCCATAACAGGGGGTGTGGCTACACCTTC
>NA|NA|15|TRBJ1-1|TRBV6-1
CASSEGSYEGTEAFF
TGTGCCAGCAGTGAAGGTTCTTACGAGGGCACTGAAGCTTTCTTT
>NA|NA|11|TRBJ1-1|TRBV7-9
CASSSQGGAFF
TGTGCCAGCAGCTCGCAGGGTGGGGCTTTCTTT
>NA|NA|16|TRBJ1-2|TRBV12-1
CASSGGQGTNTDGYTF
TGTGCCAGCAGCGGAGGACAGGGGACTAACACTGATGGCTACACCTTC
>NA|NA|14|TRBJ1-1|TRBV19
CASSFSIPGTEAFF
TGTGCCAGTAGTTTCTCCATTCCCGGCACTGAAGCTTTCTTT
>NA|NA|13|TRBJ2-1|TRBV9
CASSPSRGGAQFF
TGTGCCAGCAGCCCTAGCCGTGGCGGGGCGCAGTTCTTC
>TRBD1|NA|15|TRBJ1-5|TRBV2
CASSADRRGNQPQHF
TGTGCCAGCAGTGCGGACAGGAGAGGCAATCAGCCCCAGCATTTT
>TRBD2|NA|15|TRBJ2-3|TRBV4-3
CASSQRASGTDTQYF
TGCGCCAGCAGCCAAAGGGCTAGCGGGACAGATACGCAGTATTTT
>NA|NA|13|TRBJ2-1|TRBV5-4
CASSLWQYNEQFF
TGTGCCAGCAGCTTATGGCAGTACAATGAGCAGTTCTTC
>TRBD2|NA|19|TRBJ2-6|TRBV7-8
CASSSAGLAGSSGANVLTF
TGTGCCAGCAGCTCCGCCGGACTAGCGGGATCCTCTGGGGCCAACGTCCTGACTTTC
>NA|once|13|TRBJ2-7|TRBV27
CASSTGTHYEQYF
TGTGCCAGCAGTACCGGGACACACTACGAGCAGTACTTC
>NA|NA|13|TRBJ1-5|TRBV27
CASSFGSKRPQHF
TGTGCCAGCAGTTTTGGGAGTAAACGGCCCCAGCATTTT
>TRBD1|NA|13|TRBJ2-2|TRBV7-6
CASSSTGGGELFF
TGTGCCAGCAGCTCGACAGGGGGCGGGGAGCTGTTTTTT
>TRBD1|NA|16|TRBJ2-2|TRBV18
CASSPQRTGGTGELFF
TGTGCCAGCTCACCGCAACGGACAGGGGGAACCGGGGAGCTGTTTTTT
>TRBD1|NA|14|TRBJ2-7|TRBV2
CASSDGRGLNEQYF
TGTGCCAGCAGTGATGGCAGGGGGCTTAACGAGCAGTACTTC
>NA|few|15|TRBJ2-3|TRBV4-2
CASSPGGVSGDTQYF
TGTGCCAGCAGCCCAGGCGGGGTTTCAGGGGATACGCAGTATTTT
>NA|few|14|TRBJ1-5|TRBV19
CASSIRSDNQPQHF
TGTGCCAGTAGTATACGCTCAGACAATCAGCCCCAGCATTTT
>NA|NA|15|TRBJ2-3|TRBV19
CASSMWQGLTDTQYF
TGTGCCAGTAGTATGTGGCAGGGATTAACAGATACGCAGTATTTT
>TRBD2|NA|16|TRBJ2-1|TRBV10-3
CATWTSGSFTYNEQFF
TGTGCCACCTGGACTAGCGGGAGCTTCACCTACAATGAGCAGTTCTTC
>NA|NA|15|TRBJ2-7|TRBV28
CASSLGVTGGYEQYF
TGTGCCAGCAGTTTAGGGGTGACAGGAGGCTACGAGCAGTACTTC